Following are 8 T cell receptor beta chains from one sample sequenced in a study of control samples from healthy donors and cancer patients. Sequenced by immunoSEQ multiplex PCR; TCRdb stores in-frame clones only, minus some. The data show around 140,000 clones, about 91% seen once. Sequenced: blood. The receptors originated from a man aged 25-45 years in good health.

V usage is TRBV29-1 and J usage is TRBJ1-2; 8 bases are a match to TRBD1. The trim removed 4 bases at V and 5 bases at J, leaving 9 bases unmatched. Germline CDR1 and CDR2: SQVTM and ANQGSEA. This CDR3 is built from 14 residues. The CDR3: CSVGTTGVDYGYTF. CDR3 coding DNA: TGCAGCGTTGGGACGACAGGGGTGGATTATGGCTACACCTTC.

CDR3: CASSLGTPGGTEAFF. Written as DNA, the CDR3 is TGTGCCAGCAGTTTAGGGACCCCCGGCGGCACTGAAGCTTTCTTT. This sequence joins TRBV28 and TRBJ1-1; D is perhaps TRBD1 (5 bases). The CDR3 is 15 residues long. The germline V gene has CDR1 MDHEN and CDR2 SYDVKM. Trimming left V 2 bases short and J 4 bases short, with 14 bases between.

The gene calls are TRBV24-1 and TRBJ1-1; D is ambiguous. The CDR3 totals 13 residues. CDR1 KGHDR and CDR2 SFDVKD come from the germline V gene. V was pared by 4 bases and J by 6 bases, with 11 bases between. The CDR3 coding sequence is TGTGCCACCAGTGACGCCTGGACCGCTGAAGCTTTCTTT. Residues: CATSDAWTAEAFF.

V usage is TRBV6-5 and J usage is TRBJ2-7, with D perhaps matching TRBD1 (5 bases). Germline CDR1 is MNHEY and CDR2 is SVGAGI. The CDR3 sequence is 14 residues long. The V end was cut by 10 bases, the J end by 0 bases, with 16 bases between. The CDR3 DNA sequence: TGTGCCATCCCCAAGGGGCCGAGCTCCTACGAGCAGTACTTC. Its translation: CAIPKGPSSYEQYF.

The J gene is TRBJ1-2, the V gene TRBV7-9; no firm D call. CDR1 is SEHNR and CDR2 is FQNEAQ in the germline V gene (reference sequence). The V gene lost 4 bases and the J gene lost 6 bases, with 15 bases spanning the gap. The length of the CDR3 is 14 residues. DNA for the CDR3: TGTGCCAGCAGCTCCTTCTTAATTAGGCATGGCTACACCTTC. Amino acid sequence: CASSSFLIRHGYTF.

The chain links TRBV19 to TRBJ1-2; D call uncertain. CDR3 length: 14 residues. Trimming shortened V by 7 bases and J by 3 bases, and 15 bases separated the two germline ends. Germline V lookup: CDR1 LNHDA, CDR2 SQIVND (reference sequence). The CDR3 DNA reads TGTGCCAGTACCCTAACAGAGAGTGACTATGGCTACACCTTC. It specifies CASTLTESDYGYTF.

This clone was recorded once. CDR3 in amino acids: CASSPRTLEVSTEAFF. The CDR3 nucleotides are TGTGCCAGCAGCCCTCGGACTCTTGAGGTAAGCACTGAAGCTTTCTTT. This rearrangement joins TRBV21-1 to TRBJ1-1. TRBV21-1 is assigned pseudogene status. The length of the CDR3 is 16 residues.

The chain links TRBV5-4 to TRBJ1-2; the D is unclear. Trimming left V 4 bases short and J 8 bases short, with 12 bases between. The germline gives CDR1 SGHNT, CDR2 YYREEE (reference sequence). The length of the CDR3 is 12 residues. Here the CDR3 DNA reads TGTGCCAGCAGCCCCCCGCGGGAAGGCTACACCTTC. This translates into CASSPPREGYTF.